The sequence of this T cell receptor beta chain was determined in a study of sequential checkpoint blockade in melanoma. The wider study: Maintenance nivolumab came after either treatment sequence. Roughly 22 patients had matched tumor biopsies before treatment and at week 13 after nivolumab or ipilimumab alone.

TCRdb's copy holds only in-frame clones and misses some; the assay was immunoSEQ multiplex PCR. The profile shows about 12,000 clones, around 20% of them singletons. The CDR3 has 14 amino acids. The germline V gene encodes CDR1 LNHDA and CDR2 SQIVND (reference sequence). Trimming removed 5 bases from V and 2 bases from J; junction bases left unmatched: 3. Treatment defined: randomized to nivolumab then ipilimumab (arm A) or the reverse (arm B). The chain carries TRBV19 and TRBJ2-3, with 8 bases lining up with TRBD2. The receptor was isolated from a human donor with melanoma. Material: tumor tissue (inferred from file names), obtained from a patient given nivolumab and ipilimumab in sequence. CDR3 DNA: TGTGCCAGTAGTGTGACTAGCGCCACAGATACGCAGTATTTT. Its protein is CASSVTSATDTQYF.